This T cell receptor (beta chain) was captured by sequencing in a study of blood T cell repertoires in COVID-19. Study as a whole: Collection of acute and convalescent COVID-19 samples took place in the United States, Italy and Spain. The analysed material was cDNA or gDNA that came from T cells, B-cell-depleted T cells, or PBMCs.

V lost 6 bases and J lost 8, with 7 bases in between. The CDR3 covers 11 residues. CDR1 is MNHEY, CDR2 SMNVEV, per germline (reference sequence). In the original workflow: Amplified reference gene primers provided the basis for estimating nucleated cell counts. This table comes from immunoSEQ multiplex PCR, and its TCRdb copy is limited to in-frame clones, with some not included. D and trimming were read from the DNA, whereas the V and J calls and clone size are those reported in that table. Of around 260,000 clones listed, about 86% are singletons. The V call is TRBV27, the J call TRBJ2-2; the D is unclear. The source is a man aged 18-30 years with active or convalescent COVID-19. Material for sequencing was peripheral blood. DNA of the CDR3: TGTGCCAGCAGGGAGACGGGGGAGCTGTTTTTT. It yields the protein CASRETGELFF.